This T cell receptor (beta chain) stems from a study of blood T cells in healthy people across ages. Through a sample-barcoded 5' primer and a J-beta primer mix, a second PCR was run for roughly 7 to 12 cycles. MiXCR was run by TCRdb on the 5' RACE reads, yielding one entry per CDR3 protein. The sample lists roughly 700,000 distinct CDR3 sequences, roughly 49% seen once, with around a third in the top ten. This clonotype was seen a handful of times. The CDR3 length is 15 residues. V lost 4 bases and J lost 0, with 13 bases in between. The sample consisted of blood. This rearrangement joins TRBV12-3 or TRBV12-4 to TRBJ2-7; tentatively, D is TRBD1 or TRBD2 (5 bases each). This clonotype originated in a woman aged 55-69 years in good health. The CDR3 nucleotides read TGTGCCAGCAGTTCCTGGGACCTAAACTCCTACGAGCAGTACTTC. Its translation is CASSSWDLNSYEQYF.